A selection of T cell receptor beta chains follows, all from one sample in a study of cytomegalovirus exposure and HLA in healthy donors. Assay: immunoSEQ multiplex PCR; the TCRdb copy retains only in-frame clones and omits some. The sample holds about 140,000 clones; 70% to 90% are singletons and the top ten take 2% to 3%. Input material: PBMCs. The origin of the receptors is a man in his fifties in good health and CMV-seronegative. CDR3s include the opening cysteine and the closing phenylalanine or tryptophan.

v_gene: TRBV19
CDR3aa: CASSISGPPYEQYF

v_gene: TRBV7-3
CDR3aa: CASSLGLPSSYNEQFF

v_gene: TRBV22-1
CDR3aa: CPGSTPGQGGEKLFF

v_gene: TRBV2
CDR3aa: CASSFDRTYEQYF

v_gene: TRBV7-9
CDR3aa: CASSSGTGVGQPQHF

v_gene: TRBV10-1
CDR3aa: CASRVGADTGELFF

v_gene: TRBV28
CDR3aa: CASSRIGRGFNEQYF

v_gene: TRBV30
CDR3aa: CAWSVGTRSRTDTQYF

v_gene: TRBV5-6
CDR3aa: CASSLGQANTEASF

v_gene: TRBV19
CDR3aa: CASSPDSDDKAFF

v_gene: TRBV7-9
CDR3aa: CASSSRGTVEAFF

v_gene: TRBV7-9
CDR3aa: CASSLDSFQGEFF

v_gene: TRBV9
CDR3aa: CASSVDYSRRDEQFF

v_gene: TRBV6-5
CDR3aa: CASSYSKGQGYTF

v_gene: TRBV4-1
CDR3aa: CASSPYGLAGGTSTDTQYF

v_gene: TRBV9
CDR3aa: CASSQTDYGYTF

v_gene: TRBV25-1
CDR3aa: CASSETGVSRTDTQYF

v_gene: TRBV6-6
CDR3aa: CASSYSGEPNEKLFF

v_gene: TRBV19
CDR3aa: CASTWGLAGGPYNEQFF

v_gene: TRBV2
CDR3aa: CASSYGTSGRGADTQYF

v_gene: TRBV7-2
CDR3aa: CASSRGGATHEQYF

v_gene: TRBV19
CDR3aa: CASSTGQLRDTEAFF

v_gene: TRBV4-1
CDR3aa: CASRSTQGNTEAFF

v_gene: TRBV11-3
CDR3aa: CASSPTTGYEQYF

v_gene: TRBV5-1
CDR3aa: CASSDGTGGLGQPQHF

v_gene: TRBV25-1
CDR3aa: CASSFPGSNYGYTF